The 18 T cell receptor beta chains reported below all come from one sample, sequenced in a study of cytomegalovirus exposure and HLA in healthy donors. The study ran its PCR with 60 Vbeta and 13 Jbeta primers. Sequenced by immunoSEQ multiplex PCR; TCRdb stores in-frame clones only, minus some. This sample has some 150,000 clones, with roughly 83% found just once. The source material was PBMCs. The source is a man aged 25 to 45 in good health and CMV-seropositive.

The chain combines TRBV14 with TRBJ2-6; the D is unclear. V lost 6 bases to trimming and J lost 0 bases, with 9 bases between them. CDR3 length equals 15 residues. The germline gives CDR1 SGHDN, CDR2 FVKESK. CDR3 residues: CASRSIYSGANVLTF. DNA of the CDR3: TGTGCCAGCAGGAGTATCTACTCTGGGGCCAACGTCCTGACTTTC.

This rearrangement joins TRBV11-3 to TRBJ2-5, with 15 bases matching TRBD2. Germline V gene sequence: CDR1 SGHNT, CDR2 YENEEA. The CDR3 is 16 residues long. The J segment lost 7 bases and the V segment lost 5 bases, leaving 8 bases of the junction unmatched. The CDR3 nucleotides are TGTGCCAGCAGCCCTGGACTAGCGGGGGGGCGGGTGACCCAGTACTTC. It specifies CASSPGLAGGRVTQYF.

The gene calls are TRBV2 and TRBJ1-5; 9 bases fit TRBD1. CDR3 length: 14 amino acids. Germline trimming cut 4 bases from V and 7 bases from J; bases unmatched to any gene: 5. The germline CDR1 and CDR2 sequences are SNHLY and FYNNEI. CDR3 DNA: TGTGCCAGCAGTGCGGGACAGGGAGGCCAGCCCCAGCATTTT. It yields the protein CASSAGQGGQPQHF.

The J gene is TRBJ2-1, the V gene TRBV9; TRBD1 matches at 10 bases. CDR3 size: 15 residues. Per the germline V gene, CDR1 is SGDLS and CDR2 is YYNGEE. V lost 4 bases, J lost 8 bases, and 9 bases stayed unmatched. The CDR3 region has the DNA TGTGCCAGCAGCTTACGGACAGGGGGATACGATGAGCAGTTCTTC. It yields the protein CASSLRTGGYDEQFF.

The chain employs TRBV2 and TRBJ2-5, with a tentative D call TRBD1 (6 bases). The CDR3 is 14 amino acids. Trimming removed 7 bases at V and 2 bases at J, with 14 bases between. CDR1 is SNHLY and CDR2 is FYNNEI in the germline V gene. CDR3 in amino acids: CASKVTGQQETQYF. DNA for the CDR3: TGTGCCAGCAAGGTGACAGGTCAACAAGAGACCCAGTACTTC.

The V call is TRBV2, the J call TRBJ2-3; 16 positions match TRBD2. This CDR3 spans 17 amino acids. Trimming at V came to 6 bases and at J to 4 bases, leaving 7 bases not matched to a gene. CDR1 is SNHLY and CDR2 is FYNNEI in the germline V gene. The CDR3 coding sequence is TGTGCCAGCAGGGTATTGGGACTAGCGGGGGGGCCAGATACGCAGTATTTT. It specifies CASRVLGLAGGPDTQYF.

The chain links TRBV7-8 to TRBJ1-5, with TRBD1 as a possible D gene (5 bases). CDR1 is SGHVS, CDR2 FQNEAQ, per germline. Trimming took 5 bases from V and 4 from J, leaving 21 bases between them. This CDR3 has 17 amino acids. The CDR3 spells CASSPRSKGPSNQPQHF. Here the CDR3 DNA reads TGTGCCAGCAGCCCCCGTAGTAAGGGGCCTTCAAATCAGCCCCAGCATTTT.

This chain joins TRBV5-4 and TRBJ2-3; TRBD1 agrees at 12 bases. From germline, CDR1 is SGHNT and CDR2 YYREEE (reference sequence). This CDR3 has 13 residues. The ends lost 4 bases at V and 9 bases at J; junction bases unmatched: 3. The DNA of the CDR3 is TGTGCCAGCAGCGGGACAGGGGGCCCAACGCAGTATTTT. Encoded protein: CASSGTGGPTQYF.

This clone was counted once. The chain is built from TRBV5-4 and TRBJ2-3; D is unclear. Germline V CDR1 and CDR2: SGHNT, YYREEE (reference sequence). Deletions cut 0 bases from V and 6 bases from J, with 8 bases between. The CDR3 is made up of 13 amino acids. CDR3 sequence (DNA): TGTGCCAGCAGCTTGGTACCCGAGGATACGCAGTATTTT. Protein: CASSLVPEDTQYF.

The gene calls are TRBV6-6 and TRBJ2-7, with 8 bases identical to TRBD1. The junction had 9 bases not matched to a gene; V was cut back by 4 bases and J by 7 bases. CDR1 and CDR2 from the germline V gene are MNHNY and SVGAGI (reference sequence). This CDR3 region has 14 residues. This CDR3 reads CASSSRQGAEEQYF. The CDR3 DNA is TGTGCCAGCAGTTCCCGGCAGGGGGCTGAAGAGCAGTACTTC.

The chain couples TRBV7-9 to TRBJ1-5; the D gene is possibly TRBD1 (5 bases). Germline-derived CDR1 and CDR2 are SEHNR and FQNEAQ (reference sequence). Trimming took 1 base from V and 9 from J, leaving 10 bases between them. CDR3 size: 13 residues. As DNA, the CDR3 is TGTGCCAGCAGCTTAGACCCCGGGGGGCCCCAGCATTTT. It codes for CASSLDPGGPQHF.

The V call is TRBV6-5, the J call TRBJ2-7; D is unresolved. From germline, CDR1 is MNHEY and CDR2 SVGAGI. The CDR3 is 12 residues long. V was clipped by 6 bases and J by 7 bases, with 13 bases between them. The CDR3 nucleotides are TGTGCCAGCAGGCCCGACTCAGAGGAGCAGTACTTC. Encoded protein: CASRPDSEEQYF.

V is TRBV6-1 and J is TRBJ1-4; possibly TRBD1 for D (5 bases). The V gene's germline CDR1 is MNHNS and CDR2 SASEGT. Trimming shortened V by 3 bases and J by 8 bases, and 16 bases separated the two germline ends. The CDR3 is 15 amino acids. Here the CDR3 reads CASSEPGQGYEKLFF. In nucleotides, the CDR3 is TGTGCCAGCAGTGAGCCAGGGCAGGGTTACGAAAAACTGTTTTTT.

The chain has TRBV5-1 and TRBJ2-2; TRBD1 aligns across 9 bases. V gave up 0 bases and J gave up 5 bases; unmatched junction bases: 2. CDR3 size: 15 residues. Per the germline V gene, CDR1 is SGHRS and CDR2 is YFSETQ. Here the CDR3 reads CASSLGQGETGELFF. DNA of the CDR3: TGCGCCAGCAGCTTGGGACAGGGGGAGACCGGGGAGCTGTTTTTT.

The rearrangement joins TRBV7-9 to TRBJ2-1, with 7 bases that match TRBD2. Germline CDR1 is SEHNR and CDR2 is FQNEAQ (reference sequence). The trim removed 5 bases at V and 8 bases at J, leaving 9 bases unmatched. The CDR3 covers 14 residues. The CDR3: CASSDRLARDEQFF. The CDR3 DNA reads TGTGCCAGCAGCGATAGACTAGCCAGAGATGAGCAGTTCTTC.

The chain joins TRBV7-8 to TRBJ1-1; weak D call: TRBD1 (6 bases). Germline V CDR1 and CDR2: SGHVS, FQNEAQ. The CDR3 loop spans 13 amino acids. Trimming left V 4 bases short and J 4 bases short, with 10 bases between. CDR3 in amino acids: CASSSGVPTEAFF. As DNA, the CDR3 is TGTGCCAGCAGCTCAGGGGTTCCCACTGAAGCTTTCTTT.

As for this clone: Other DNA sequences in the same sample also yield this CDR3. This chain uses TRBV18 with TRBJ1-1, with D maybe TRBD1 (5 bases). The CDR3 totals 13 residues. CDR1 and CDR2 (germline): KGHSH, LQKENI. Trimming stripped 3 bases from V and 1 base from J, with 6 bases between. The DNA of the CDR3 is TGTGCCAGCTCACCCGGACAGAACACTGAAGCTTTCTTT. This sequence encodes CASSPGQNTEAFF.

This chain links TRBV14 with TRBJ2-6; D gene uncertain. The CDR3 length is 20 residues. V gave up 0 bases and J gave up 0 bases, with 18 bases separating them. CDR1 is SGHDN, CDR2 FVKESK, per germline. DNA of the CDR3: TGTGCCAGCAGCCAAGATCTTAGAACGGTCTTAATCTCTGGGGCCAACGTCCTGACTTTC. It encodes CASSQDLRTVLISGANVLTF.